This TCR beta chain is from a study of Graves' ophthalmopathy and Graves' hyperthyroidism. On the study more broadly: The authors collected peripheral blood at initial diagnosis, before any treatment.

Amplification of TCR beta CDR3 regions used RNA transcripts. Second-round multiplex PCR followed a first-round RT-PCR using HTBI primers. TCRdb fed the multiplex PCR reads into MiXCR, producing one record per CDR3 protein. The sample contains approximately 640,000 distinct CDR3 sequences, under 50% of which appear only once. This clonotype has at least ten counts. Its antigen remains unidentified. The CDR3 loop spans 17 amino acids. Trimming cost V 6 bases and J 3 bases; bases outside gene matches: 12. In germline, CDR1 is ENHRY, CDR2 SYGVKD. Ophthalmopathy-affected donors exhibited moderate-to-severe activity, CAS ≥3, NOSPECS ≥4, and duration under 3 months. What supplied the PBMCs was roughly 10 ml of fresh peripheral blood. Study results and limitations: It was with approximately 70% sensitivity and about 72% specificity that the model predicted ophthalmopathy progression.

This TCR came from an adult man with Graves' ophthalmopathy. The sample was peripheral blood. The V and J genes are TRBV10-3 and TRBJ1-3; 9 bases line up with TRBD1. In nucleotides, the CDR3 is TGTGCCATCAGCGTCCCCGCTACGACAGGGGGTGGAAACACCATATATTTT. Amino acids: CAISVPATTGGGNTIYF.